This TCR beta chain was profiled in a study of blood T cell repertoires in COVID-19. About the study: Spain, Italy and the United States supplied samples that represented acute and convalescent COVID-19. Sources were T cells, B-cell-depleted T cells, or PBMCs; the material itself was cDNA or gDNA.

Per germline, CDR1 ENHRY and CDR2 SYGVKD. The V end was cut by 8 bases, the J end by 9 bases, with 16 bases between. This CDR3 is 12 amino acids long. Authors' processing steps: Estimates of nucleated cell counts were drawn from the amplification of reference gene primers. Only in-frame clones appear in the TCRdb table, and some are missing; sequencing was by immunoSEQ multiplex PCR. V, J and clone size derive from that table, while D and trimming were established from the DNA sequence. This sample yields approximately 100,000 clones, of which 86% are seen a single time; about a tenth belongs to the top ten.

The material sequenced was peripheral blood. The receptor was derived from a man in his fifties with acute or convalescent COVID-19. This chain connects TRBV10-3 to TRBJ1-1; D may be TRBD1 (6 bases). CDR3 protein: CAIGGGQGKAFF. The CDR3 bases are TGTGCCATCGGTGGGGGCCAGGGGAAAGCTTTCTTT.